Listed below are T cell receptor beta chains from one sample, sequenced in a study of cytomegalovirus exposure and HLA in healthy donors. Method: immunoSEQ multiplex PCR; TCRdb's copy keeps in-frame clones and lacks some. Here the sample spans about 170,000 clones, around 86% being singletons. Sequencing used PBMCs. The receptor source for this set is a girl aged 2 to 9 in good health and CMV-seropositive. CDR3s include the opening cysteine and the closing phenylalanine or tryptophan. The D gene is left open where the match is weak. Expanded clones get a size class; other rows say once, few or many, or leave the size out.

TRBV7-9	TRBJ2-2	-	TRBD2	TGTGCCAGCAGCTTATCTAGCGGCAGCACCGGGGAGCTGTTTTTT	CASSLSSGSTGELFF
TRBV10-3	TRBJ2-3	few	-	TGTGCCATCAGTGAGTCGGGGCCACCCACAGATACGCAGTATTTT	CAISESGPPTDTQYF
TRBV28	TRBJ2-2	-	TRBD2	TGTGCCAGCGGACTAGCGGGAAGCAGCGGGGAGCTGTTTTTT	CASGLAGSSGELFF
TRBV5-6	TRBJ2-5	-	-	TGTGCCAGCAGCGCCACCAGGGTGATGGGAGAGACCCAGTACTTC	CASSATRVMGETQYF
TRBV25-1	TRBJ1-5	-	-	TGTGCCAGCAGTGTGGGAGCTCAGCCCCAGCATTTT	CASSVGAQPQHF
TRBV30	TRBJ1-2	-	-	TGTGCCTGGAGTCCCCAGACAGTACGAGGCTACACCTTC	CAWSPQTVRGYTF
TRBV6-1	TRBJ2-5	-	-	TGTGCCAGCAGCGGGCTTCTAGGAGGCCAAGAGACCCAGTACTTC	CASSGLLGGQETQYF
TRBV28	TRBJ2-6	-	-	TGTGCCAGCAGTTTACCAGATTCCGGGGCCAACGTCCTGACTTTC	CASSLPDSGANVLTF
TRBV7-9	TRBJ1-4	-	-	TGTGCCAGCAGCTCCCCTTCCGAGAGGGAGCGACTGTTTTTT	CASSSPSERERLFF
TRBV6-6	TRBJ2-7	few	-	TGTGCCAGCAGTTCAGCGGAGTACGAGCAGTACTTC	CASSSAEYEQYF
TRBV10-3	TRBJ2-1	-	TRBD2	TGTGCCATCAGTTCGGGCCTAGCGGGAGACAATGAGCAGTTCTTC	CAISSGLAGDNEQFF
TRBV11-3	TRBJ1-1	once	TRBD1	TGTGCCAGCAGCCCCGGACAGGGAGATGAAGCTTTCTTT	CASSPGQGDEAFF
TRBV7-9	TRBJ1-5	-	-	TGTGCCAGCAGCCAGCAGGGCATAAGCAATCAGCCCCAGCATTTT	CASSQQGISNQPQHF
TRBV6-1	TRBJ2-5	-	-	TGTGCCAGCAGGCTTACAGGGCAGGAGACCCAGTACTTC	CASRLTGQETQYF
TRBV19	TRBJ2-7	-	-	TGTGCCAGTAGTAAAGGGACTGACTACGAGCAGTACTTC	CASSKGTDYEQYF
TRBV15	TRBJ1-2	-	-	TGTGCCACCAGCAGAGCAGGCAGGCGCTATGGCTACACCTTC	CATSRAGRRYGYTF
TRBV4-1	TRBJ2-3	-	-	TGCGCCAGCAGCCAACGGTATGGTGCAGGGGCAGATACGCAGTATTTT	CASSQRYGAGADTQYF
TRBV19	TRBJ1-5	-	TRBD1	TGTGCCAGTACCACAACGCCAGGGGGTCGGAATCAGCCCCAGCATTTT	CASTTTPGGRNQPQHF
TRBV7-2	TRBJ2-1	-	TRBD2	TGTGCCAGCAGCATCACTAGCGCAACCACCTACAATGAGCAGTTCTTC	CASSITSATTYNEQFF
TRBV10-3	TRBJ1-2	-	TRBD1	TGTGCCACCCTGGGACAGGGGGCGCTTGATGGCTACACCTTC	CATLGQGALDGYTF
TRBV19	TRBJ2-5	-	-	TGTGCCAGTAGTTGGTCGGGTTTGTTCGAGACCCAGTACTTC	CASSWSGLFETQYF
TRBV30	TRBJ1-1	-	-	TGTGCCTGGGATTCAGGGGTGGACACTGAAGCTTTCTTT	CAWDSGVDTEAFF
TRBV29-1	TRBJ1-1	few	TRBD1	TGCAGCGCCTTGACAGGGATGAACACTGAAGCTTTCTTT	CSALTGMNTEAFF
TRBV9	TRBJ2-1	-	TRBD2	TGTGCCAGCAGCGTAGAGAGAGCGGGAGGGTCAGGGGAGCAGTTCTTC	CASSVERAGGSGEQFF
TRBV4-1	TRBJ1-1	-	TRBD1	TGCGCCAGCAGCCTACAGGGGCTTCACACTGAAGCTTTCTTT	CASSLQGLHTEAFF
TRBV9	TRBJ2-5	-	TRBD1	TGTGCCAGCAGCGCGTTAGGGGGCAGGGAGACCCAGTACTTC	CASSALGGRETQYF
TRBV9	TRBJ1-1	-	-	TGTGCCAGCAGCGTAGGCGGGCACACTGAAGCTTTCTTT	CASSVGGHTEAFF
TRBV30	TRBJ2-3	few	TRBD1	TGTGCCTGGAGTAGACAGGGGGCTAGGGCAGATACGCAGTATTTT	CAWSRQGARADTQYF
TRBV5-4	TRBJ1-1	once	-	TGTGCCAGCAGCTTATCCGGGGTTTACACTGAAGCTTTCTTT	CASSLSGVYTEAFF
TRBV7-9	TRBJ1-2	once	-	TGTGCCAGCAGCGCGGACAATAACTATGGCTACACCTTC	CASSADNNYGYTF
TRBV28	TRBJ2-7	-	-	TGTGCCAGCAGTTTAGCGGGGTACGAGCAGTACTTC	CASSLAGYEQYF
TRBV6-5	TRBJ2-7	once	-	TGTGCCAGCAGTTACGGGCGCGCCCCTGGCTCCTACGAGCAGTACTTC	CASSYGRAPGSYEQYF
TRBV5-6	TRBJ2-2	-	TRBD2	TGTGCCAGCAGCTTGGAAGGCGGGGGGGCAGATGACGGGGAGCTGTTTTTT	CASSLEGGGADDGELFF
TRBV7-7	TRBJ1-4	-	-	TGTGCTAGCAGCCCAACGGGGGAAACACTGTTTTTT	CASSPTGETLFF
TRBV10-3	TRBJ2-7	-	TRBD2	TGTGCCATCAGGCTCGGGACTAGCGGGAGGGACGAGCAGTACTTC	CAIRLGTSGRDEQYF
TRBV4-1	TRBJ2-5	-	TRBD1	TGCGCCAGCAGCCATGACCGGGACAGGGGCCAAGAGACCCAGTACTTC	CASSHDRDRGQETQYF
TRBV6-1	TRBJ2-7	few	-	TGTGCCAGCAGTGAAGCTACAGGGGGGGCCTACGAGCAGTACTTC	CASSEATGGAYEQYF
TRBV27	TRBJ2-1	-	TRBD2	TGTGCCAGCAGTTACCTATCCGGGGGGAGCGGAAAGGAGCAGTTCTTC	CASSYLSGGSGKEQFF
TRBV10-3	TRBJ2-2	-	TRBD2	TGTGCCATCAGGGGGACTAGCGGGGACACAGACACCGGGGAGCTGTTTTTT	CAIRGTSGDTDTGELFF
TRBV2	TRBJ1-1	-	-	TGTGCCAGCAGTCGGGGGATGAACACTGAAGCTTTCTTT	CASSRGMNTEAFF
TRBV21-1	TRBJ2-6	-	-	TGTGCCAAACCGGGACAGGGGCTGTCTGGGGCCAACGTCCTGACTTTC	CAKPGQGLSGANVLTF
TRBV5-1	TRBJ2-3	-	-	TGCGCCAGCAGCTCGGGACAAGATACGCAGTATTTT	CASSSGQDTQYF
TRBV5-1	TRBJ1-1	-	-	TGCGCCAGCAGCCCAAGTGGGCGGGCCACTGAAGCTTTCTTT	CASSPSGRATEAFF
TRBV29-1	TRBJ2-7	-	-	TGCAGCGTTGCCGTCAGCTACGAGCAGTACTTC	CSVAVSYEQYF
TRBV5-4	TRBJ2-3	-	-	TGTGCCAGCAGCTCCCAAGCCGACAAACCAGATACGCAGTATTTT	CASSSQADKPDTQYF
TRBV2	TRBJ2-7	-	-	TGTGCCAGCAGCCCCGAACTTTACGAGCAGTACTTC	CASSPELYEQYF